A selection of T cell receptor beta chains follows, all from one sample in a study of naive and memory T cell subsets. Each CDR3 protein gets one entry after TCRdb re-called the UMI-ligation and nested PCR reads with MiXCR. The data hold some 100,000 distinct CDR3 sequences, with 7% observed a single time. Sequenced sample: central memory CD4+ T cells from blood. These TCRs come from a human donor in good health. Both conserved end residues are part of each CDR3. Fields, in order: J gene, CDR3 length, V gene, CDR3 protein.

TRBJ1-1 16 TRBV11-3 CASIPARLSINTEAFF
TRBJ2-5 16 TRBV20-1 CSASRGGRPIQETQYF
TRBJ2-6 15 TRBV7-8 CASSSGLTGANVLTF
TRBJ1-4 12 TRBV29-1 CSAIDSAEKLFF
TRBJ2-7 14 TRBV3-1 CASSQTLSRVEQYF
TRBJ2-7 13 TRBV12-3/TRBV12-4 CASRRGINYEQYF
TRBJ1-1 15 TRBV24-1 CATSASESMNTEAFF
TRBJ1-4 11 TRBV20-1 CSARVGEKLFF
TRBJ2-1 16 TRBV27 CASSFGGGRSYNEQFF
TRBJ2-2 12 TRBV24-1 CATSSNTGELFF
TRBJ2-1 15 TRBV11-2 CASSQSGRAGNEQFF
TRBJ1-1 17 TRBV5-5 CASRPGQGLSVNTEAFF
TRBJ2-2 15 TRBV7-2 CASSLDRGTTGELFF
TRBJ2-3 16 TRBV5-1 CASSLDLAGASDTQYF
TRBJ2-6 16 TRBV7-8 CASSPRAPSGANVLTF
TRBJ1-5 16 TRBV7-2 CASSLRATGGNQPQHF
TRBJ2-3 13 TRBV20-1 CSARRARTDTQYF